This entry lists 5 T cell receptor beta chains sequenced from one sample in a study of human versus mouse CDR3 diversity and MHC coevolution. Libraries were prepared by immunoSEQ multiplex PCR; TCRdb keeps only in-frame clonotypes and omits some of them. The table has just under 60,000 clones, approximately 94% seen once. Sequencing input: naive CD4+ T cells from blood. This sample's subset: CD45RO-negative CD62L-positive naive CD4 T cells. These receptor sequences come from a person in their sixties in good health.

The chain couples TRBV5-1 to TRBJ2-3; 8 bases fit TRBD1. Germline V lookup: CDR1 SGHRS, CDR2 YFSETQ. Unmatched junction bases numbered 3, after V lost 0 bases and J lost 0 bases. CDR3 length: 16 residues. The CDR3 sequence: CASSLGTGSSTDTQYF. CDR3 bases: TGCGCCAGCAGCTTGGGGACAGGGTCTAGCACAGATACGCAGTATTTT. The entire variable domain, with the rest obtained from reference TRBV5-1 and TRBJ2-3, is as follows: KAGVTQTPRYLIKTRGQQVTLSCSPISGHRSVSWYQQTPGQGLQFLFEYFSETQRNKGNFPGRFSGRQFSNSRSEMNVSTLELGDSALYLCASSLGTGSSTDTQYFGPGTRLTVL.

The chain is built from TRBV11-3 and TRBJ2-5; 7 bases align to TRBD1. V lost 2 bases and J lost 4; bases outside the gene matches: 10. The CDR3 runs 16 residues. CDR1 SGHNT and CDR2 YENEEA come from the germline V gene. The CDR3 DNA reads TGTGCCAGCAGCTTACCATCCTGGGCAGGGGGAGAGACCCAGTACTTC. This sequence encodes CASSLPSWAGGETQYF. Based on the CDR3 plus reference TRBV11-3 and TRBJ2-5, the full variable domain is EAGVVQSPRYKIIEKKQPVAFWCNPISGHNTLYWYLQNLGQGPELLIRYENEEAVDDSQLPKDRFSAERLKGVDSTLKIQPAELGDSAVYLCASSLPSWAGGETQYFGPGTRLLVL.

This chain links TRBV6-5 with TRBJ2-7, with 8 bases aligning to TRBD1. V dropped 7 bases and J dropped 2; count of bases not matched to a gene: 4. The CDR3 is 13 residues long. Per germline, CDR1 MNHEY and CDR2 SVGAGI. The CDR3 sequence: CASTRQGTYEQYF. CDR3 DNA: TGTGCCAGCACGAGACAGGGGACCTACGAGCAGTACTTC.

The rearrangement joins TRBV5-5 to TRBJ2-7; 7 bases agree with TRBD2. The length of the CDR3 is 17 residues. V shed 3 bases, J shed 0 bases, and the junction held 12 bases outside the gene matches. CDR1 and CDR2 from the germline V gene are SGHKS and YYEKEE (reference sequence). CDR3 nucleotide sequence: TGTGCCAGCAGCTGGGATAGCGGGTCCCGACCCTCCTACGAGCAGTACTTC. It specifies CASSWDSGSRPSYEQYF.

This chain joins TRBV29-1 and TRBJ2-2; TRBD1 matches 8 bases. Germline CDR1 reads SQVTM; CDR2 reads ANQGSEA. Trimming removed 7 bases from V and 1 base from J; junction bases left unmatched: 5. This CDR3 contains 14 residues. The CDR3 protein is CSAFGQGNTGELFF. The CDR3, as DNA: TGCAGCGCGTTCGGACAGGGGAACACCGGGGAGCTGTTTTTT.